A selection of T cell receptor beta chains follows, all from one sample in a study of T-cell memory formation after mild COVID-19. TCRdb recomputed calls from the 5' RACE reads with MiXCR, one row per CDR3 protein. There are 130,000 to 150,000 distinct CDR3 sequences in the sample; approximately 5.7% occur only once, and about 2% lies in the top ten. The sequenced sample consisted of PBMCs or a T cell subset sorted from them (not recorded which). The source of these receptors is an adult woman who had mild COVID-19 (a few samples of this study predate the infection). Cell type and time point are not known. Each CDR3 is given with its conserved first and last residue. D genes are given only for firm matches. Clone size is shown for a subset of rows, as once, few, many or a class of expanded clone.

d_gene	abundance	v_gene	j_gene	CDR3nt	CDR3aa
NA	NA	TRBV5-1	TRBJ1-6	TGCGCCAGCAGCTTGGACCTTAAGGAGTCACCCCTCCACTTT	CASSLDLKESPLHF
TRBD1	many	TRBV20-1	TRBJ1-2	TGCAGTGCGAGGACAGGGGCCTATGGCTACACCTTC	CSARTGAYGYTF
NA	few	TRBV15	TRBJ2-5	TGTGCCACCAGCAGAGAGGCGCGGGCCCCAGAGACCCAGTACTTC	CATSREARAPETQYF
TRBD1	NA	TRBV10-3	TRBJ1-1	TGTGCCATCGGTGCCGGGCAGGGGGCGAGAAAAGCTTTCTTT	CAIGAGQGARKAFF
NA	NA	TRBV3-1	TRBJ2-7	TGTGCCAGCAGCGGAGTACAGTGGTACTCCTACGAGCAGTACTTC	CASSGVQWYSYEQYF
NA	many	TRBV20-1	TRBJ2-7	TGCAGTGCTAGAGACAGGGGGCGGGGGTACGAGCAGTACTTC	CSARDRGRGYEQYF
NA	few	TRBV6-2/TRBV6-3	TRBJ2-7	TGTGCCAGCAGTTGGGACGAAAGGAGCTCCTACGAGCAGTACTTC	CASSWDERSSYEQYF
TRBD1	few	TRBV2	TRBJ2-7	TGTGCCAGCAGTGCCCCGGGACAGGGCGACGAGCAGTACTTC	CASSAPGQGDEQYF
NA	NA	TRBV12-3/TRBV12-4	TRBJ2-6	TGTGCCAGCAGGACCGGACATTCTGGGGCCAACGTCCTGACTTTC	CASRTGHSGANVLTF
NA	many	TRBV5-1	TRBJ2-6	TGCGCCAGCAGCCCACAGGGAGCTGGGGCCAACGTCCTGACTTTC	CASSPQGAGANVLTF
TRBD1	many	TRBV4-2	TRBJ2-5	TGTGCCAGCAGCCAGGAGACAGGGGGCTACCTGGTAGCGGAGACCCAGTACTTC	CASSQETGGYLVAETQYF
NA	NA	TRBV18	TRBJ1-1	TGTGCCAGCTCACAAGGGGTTGACATGAACACTGAAGCTTTCTTT	CASSQGVDMNTEAFF
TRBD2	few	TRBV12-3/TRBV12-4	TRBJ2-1	TGTGCCAGCAGGTATACTAGCGGGGTCCACAATGAGCAGTTCTTC	CASRYTSGVHNEQFF
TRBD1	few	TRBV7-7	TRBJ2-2	TGTGCCAGCAGCTCGGGACAGGCGAACACCGGGGAGCTGTTTTTT	CASSSGQANTGELFF
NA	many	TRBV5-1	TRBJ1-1	TGCGCCAGCAGCTTGGGACAGGTGGAATCCGAAGCTTTCTTT	CASSLGQVESEAFF
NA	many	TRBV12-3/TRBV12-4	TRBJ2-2	TGTGCCAGCAGGCCCACAAGGGGGGGTTCCGGGGAGCTGTTTTTT	CASRPTRGGSGELFF
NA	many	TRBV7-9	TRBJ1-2	TGTGCCAGCAGCTCCCGGGCCACCCGTATAGGCTACACCTTC	CASSSRATRIGYTF
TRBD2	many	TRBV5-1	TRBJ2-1	TGCGCCAGCAGTCGGCCGGGACAGGCTAGCGGGAGCGGATACAATGAGCAGTTCTTC	CASSRPGQASGSGYNEQFF
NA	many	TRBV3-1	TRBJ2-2	TGTGCCAGCAGCCAAGAGAGAGTCACCGGGGAGCTGTTTTTT	CASSQERVTGELFF
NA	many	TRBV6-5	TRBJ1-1	TGTGCCAGCAGCCAGGGTTCTGAAGCTTTCTTT	CASSQGSEAFF
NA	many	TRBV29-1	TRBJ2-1	TGCAGCGTCCGGTCCCTCTCAAGGGAGCAGTTCTTC	CSVRSLSREQFF
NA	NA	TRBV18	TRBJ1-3	TGTGCCAGCTCACCATGGGACACCAAACTCTCTGGAAACACCATATATTTT	CASSPWDTKLSGNTIYF
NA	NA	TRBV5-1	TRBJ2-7	TGCGCCAGCAGTTGGGACACCTCCTACGAGCAGTACTTC	CASSWDTSYEQYF
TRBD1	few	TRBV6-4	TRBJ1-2	TGTGCCAGCAGTGACCGGACAGGAGGCTACACCTTC	CASSDRTGGYTF
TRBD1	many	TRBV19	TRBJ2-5	TGTGCCAGTAGTCCGAACAGGGGAACGGGGCAAGAGACCCAGTACTTC	CASSPNRGTGQETQYF
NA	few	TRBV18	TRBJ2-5	TGTGCCAGCTCACCAGGTATCGGTGTGGAGACCCAGTACTTC	CASSPGIGVETQYF
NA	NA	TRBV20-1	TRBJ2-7	TGCAGTGCTAGGGGGGAAGCCTACGAGCAGTACTTC	CSARGEAYEQYF
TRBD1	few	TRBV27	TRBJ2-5	TGTGCCAGCAGTTTAGGGGGGACAGGGGCCCAAGAGACCCAGTACTTC	CASSLGGTGAQETQYF
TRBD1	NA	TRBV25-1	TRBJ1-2	TGTGCCAGCAGTTCCCTGGACAGGGCACATGGCTACACCTTC	CASSSLDRAHGYTF
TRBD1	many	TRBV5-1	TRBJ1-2	TGCGCCAGCAGCTTGCCCGGGACAGGGGGAGATGGCTACACCTTC	CASSLPGTGGDGYTF
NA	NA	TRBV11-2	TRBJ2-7	TGTGCCAGCAGCGGGGGATTACGCTACGAGCAGTACTTC	CASSGGLRYEQYF
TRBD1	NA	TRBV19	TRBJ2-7	TGTGCCAGTAGTACCAAGGACAGGGCTGGCTACGAGCAGTACTTC	CASSTKDRAGYEQYF
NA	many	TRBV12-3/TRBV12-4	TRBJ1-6	TGTGCCAGCAGTTTAGTAGGTGCACCCCTCCACTTT	CASSLVGAPLHF
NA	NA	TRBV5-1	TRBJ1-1	TGCGCCAGCAGCCCCCTCGGGGGGCCCGGGAACACTGAAGCTTTCTTT	CASSPLGGPGNTEAFF
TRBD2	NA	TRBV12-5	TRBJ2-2	TGTGCTAGTGGTTTGCTAACTAGCGGGAGGTCCCCCCAGACGAACACCGGGGAGCTGTTTTTT	CASGLLTSGRSPQTNTGELFF
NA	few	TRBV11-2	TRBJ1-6	TGTGCCAGCAGCTTAGGAGGGACGGACTGGGCACCCCTCCACTTT	CASSLGGTDWAPLHF
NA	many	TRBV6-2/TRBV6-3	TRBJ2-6	TGTGCCACAAGAAGAGGGGCTGGGGCCAACGTCCTGACTTTC	CATRRGAGANVLTF
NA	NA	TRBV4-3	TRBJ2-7	TGCGCCAGCAGTCACATAGGACAGCTAGGAAACGAGCAGTACTTC	CASSHIGQLGNEQYF
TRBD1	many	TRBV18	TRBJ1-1	TGTGCCAGCTCACCGACTGGGACAGTCCGGGACACTGAAGCTTTCTTT	CASSPTGTVRDTEAFF
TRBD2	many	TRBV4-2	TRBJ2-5	TGTGCCAGCAGCCAGGGAATTGGCGGGAGCCAGGAGACCCAGTACTTC	CASSQGIGGSQETQYF